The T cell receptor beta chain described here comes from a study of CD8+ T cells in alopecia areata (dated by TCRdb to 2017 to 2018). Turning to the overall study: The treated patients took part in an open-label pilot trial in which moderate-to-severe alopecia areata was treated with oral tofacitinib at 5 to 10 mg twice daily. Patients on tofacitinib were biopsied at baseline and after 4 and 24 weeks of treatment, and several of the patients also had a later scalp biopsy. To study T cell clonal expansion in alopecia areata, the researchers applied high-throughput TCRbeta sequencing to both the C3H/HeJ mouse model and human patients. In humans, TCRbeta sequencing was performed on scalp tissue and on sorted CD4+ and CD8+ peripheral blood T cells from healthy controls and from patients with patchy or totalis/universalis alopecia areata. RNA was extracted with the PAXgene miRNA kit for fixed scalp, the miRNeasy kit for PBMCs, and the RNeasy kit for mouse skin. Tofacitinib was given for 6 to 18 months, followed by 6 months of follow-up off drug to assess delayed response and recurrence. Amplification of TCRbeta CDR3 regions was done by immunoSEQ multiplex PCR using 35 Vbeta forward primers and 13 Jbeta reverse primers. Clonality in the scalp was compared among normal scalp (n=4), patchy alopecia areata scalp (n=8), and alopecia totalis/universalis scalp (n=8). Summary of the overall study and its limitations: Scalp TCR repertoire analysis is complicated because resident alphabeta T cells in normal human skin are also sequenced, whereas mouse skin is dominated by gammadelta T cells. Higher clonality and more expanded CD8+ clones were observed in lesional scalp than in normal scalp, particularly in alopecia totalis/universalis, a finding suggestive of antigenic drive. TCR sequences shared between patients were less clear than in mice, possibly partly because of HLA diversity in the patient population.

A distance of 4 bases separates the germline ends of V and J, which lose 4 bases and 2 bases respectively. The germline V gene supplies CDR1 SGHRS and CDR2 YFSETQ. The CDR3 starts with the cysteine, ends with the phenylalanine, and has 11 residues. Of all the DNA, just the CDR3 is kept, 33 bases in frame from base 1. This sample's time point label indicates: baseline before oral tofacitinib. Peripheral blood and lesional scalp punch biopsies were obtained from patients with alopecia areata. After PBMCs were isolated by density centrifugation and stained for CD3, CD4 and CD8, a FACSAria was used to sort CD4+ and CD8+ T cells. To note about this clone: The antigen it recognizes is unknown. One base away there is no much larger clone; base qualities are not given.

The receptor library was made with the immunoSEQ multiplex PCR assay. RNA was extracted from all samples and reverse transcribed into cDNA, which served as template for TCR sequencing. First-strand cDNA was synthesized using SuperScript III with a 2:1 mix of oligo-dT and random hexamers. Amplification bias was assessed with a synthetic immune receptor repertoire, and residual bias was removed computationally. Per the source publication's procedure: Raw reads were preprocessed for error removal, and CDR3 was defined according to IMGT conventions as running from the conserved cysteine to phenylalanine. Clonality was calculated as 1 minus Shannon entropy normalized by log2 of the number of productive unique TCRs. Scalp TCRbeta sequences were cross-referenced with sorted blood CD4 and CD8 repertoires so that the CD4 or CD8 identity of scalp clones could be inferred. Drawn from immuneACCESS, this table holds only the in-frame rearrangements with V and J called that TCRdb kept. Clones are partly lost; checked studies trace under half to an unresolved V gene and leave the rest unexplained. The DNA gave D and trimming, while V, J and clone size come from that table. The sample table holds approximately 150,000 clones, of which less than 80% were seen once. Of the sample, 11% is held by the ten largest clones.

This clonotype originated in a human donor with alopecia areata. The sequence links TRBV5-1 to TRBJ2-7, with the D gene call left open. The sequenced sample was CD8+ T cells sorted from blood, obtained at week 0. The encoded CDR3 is CASSGAYEQYF. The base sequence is TGCGCCAGCAGCGGGGCCTACGAGCAGTACTTC.